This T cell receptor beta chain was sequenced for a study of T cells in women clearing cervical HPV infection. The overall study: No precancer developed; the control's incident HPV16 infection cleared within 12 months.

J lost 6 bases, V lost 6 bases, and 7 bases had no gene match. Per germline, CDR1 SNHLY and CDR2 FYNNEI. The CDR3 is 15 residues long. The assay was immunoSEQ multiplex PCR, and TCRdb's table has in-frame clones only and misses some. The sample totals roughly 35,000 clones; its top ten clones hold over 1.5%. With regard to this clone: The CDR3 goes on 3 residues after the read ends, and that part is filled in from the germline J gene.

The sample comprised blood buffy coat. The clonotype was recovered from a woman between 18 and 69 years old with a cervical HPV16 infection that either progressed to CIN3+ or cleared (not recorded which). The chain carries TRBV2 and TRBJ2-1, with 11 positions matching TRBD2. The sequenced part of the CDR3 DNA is TGTGCCAGCAGCAAACTAGCGGGAGTGGCCAATGAG. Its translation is CASSKLAGVANE. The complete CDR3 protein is CASSKLAGVANEQFF.